The rows below give T cell receptor beta chains drawn from one sample of a study of blood T cell repertoires in COVID-19. Some clones are missing from TCRdb's copy, which holds only in-frame ones; the method was immunoSEQ multiplex PCR. The sample gives tens of thousands of clones, 90% of which show up once; under 8.5% is in the top ten. Sequencing was done on a sample of peripheral blood. The receptors were gathered from a man between 18 and 29 years old with COVID-19, enrolled during active disease. Each CDR3 is given with its conserved first and last residue. Each record gives: CDR3 DNA, CDR3 protein, CDR3 length, clone size, J gene, V gene, D gene. A D gene is named only where the DNA matches it firmly. Clone size is given for some rows only: seen once, a few or many times, or a class if the clone is expanded.

TGTGCCAGCAGCCAGGACGGAGGGCCCTCCTACGAGCAGTACTTC,CASSQDGGPSYEQYF,15,once,TRBJ2-7,TRBV7-3,-
TGTGCCAGTAGTATGAGAGGGATAGGATACGAGCAGTACTTC,CASSMRGIGYEQYF,14,few,TRBJ2-7,TRBV19,-
TGTGCCAGCAGCCAACTAGCGGGTACCTACGAGCAGTACTTC,CASSQLAGTYEQYF,14,-,TRBJ2-7,TRBV3-1/TRBV3-2,TRBD2
TGTGCCAGCAGGAACTCGGGCTCTGGAAACACCATATATTTT,CASRNSGSGNTIYF,14,-,TRBJ1-3,TRBV28,-
TGTGCCAGCAGTTCCGGACTAGCGGGAGCCTACGAGCAGTACTTC,CASSSGLAGAYEQYF,15,-,TRBJ2-7,TRBV6-2/TRBV6-3,TRBD2
TGTGCCAGCAGTTACTCGACAGGGGGTCTGACTACTACTAGGGAGCAGTACTTC,CASSYSTGGLTTTREQYF,18,-,TRBJ2-7,TRBV6-2/TRBV6-3,TRBD1
TGTGCCTGGAGTGTACAGGCAGGGGGTCAGCCCCAGCATTTT,CAWSVQAGGQPQHF,14,-,TRBJ1-5,TRBV30,TRBD1
TGTGCCAGCAGTGCCCGGACTAGCGGGAGAACAGATACGCAGTATTTT,CASSARTSGRTDTQYF,16,-,TRBJ2-3,TRBV9,TRBD2
TGTGCCAGCAGTCGACGGGAGGATACCGGGGAGCTGTTTTTT,CASSRREDTGELFF,14,-,TRBJ2-2,TRBV6-2/TRBV6-3,TRBD2
TGTGCCAGCAGCTTATGGGGAGAAAGTCAGGCTTTCTTT,CASSLWGESQAFF,13,-,TRBJ1-1,TRBV7-2,-
TGTGCCAGCAGTTTCCTCGCGGGAGTCGGAGAGACCCAGTACTTC,CASSFLAGVGETQYF,15,-,TRBJ2-5,TRBV27,TRBD2
TGTGCCAGCAGTTACTTTGAGGAGCAGTACTTC,CASSYFEEQYF,11,few,TRBJ2-7,TRBV6-2/TRBV6-3,-
TGCGCCAGCAGCTCAGACACCCTCTCCTACGAGCAGTACTTC,CASSSDTLSYEQYF,14,-,TRBJ2-7,TRBV5-1,-
TGTGCCAGCAGCTCGGACAGATACTATGGCTACACCTTC,CASSSDRYYGYTF,13,-,TRBJ1-2,TRBV5-6,-
TGTGCCAGCTCACCATCGGGGGACTATGGCTACACCTTC,CASSPSGDYGYTF,13,-,TRBJ1-2,TRBV18,-
TGTGCCAGTAACCTACCGGGACAGGGCGATGAAAAACTGCTTTTT,CASNLPGQGDEKLLF,15,-,TRBJ1-4,TRBV19,TRBD1
TGCGCCAGCAGCTCTATCACTAGCGGGAGTCCCTACGAGCAGTACTTC,CASSSITSGSPYEQYF,16,-,TRBJ2-7,TRBV5-1,TRBD2
TGTGCCGGCGCACAGGGGGTGAGCAACGAGCAGTACTTC,CAGAQGVSNEQYF,13,-,TRBJ2-7,TRBV28,TRBD1
TGTGCCAGCAGTACTGGTGGTAGCACTGAAGCTTTCTTT,CASSTGGSTEAFF,13,-,TRBJ1-1,TRBV28,-
TGTGCCAGCAGTTCTCGGGAGGGCCATTCACCCCTCCACTTT,CASSSREGHSPLHF,14,-,TRBJ1-6,TRBV7-2,-
TGCAGCGTCCCGGGAGGACGACGAGGCTATGGCTACACCTTC,CSVPGGRRGYGYTF,14,few,TRBJ1-2,TRBV29-1,-
TGTGCCAGCAGCGATAACCCCGGACAGCTTCAGACGGATACGCAGTATTTT,CASSDNPGQLQTDTQYF,17,-,TRBJ2-3,TRBV9,-
TGTGCCAGCAGTTCCCCGGGACTACAAGAGACCCAGTACTTC,CASSSPGLQETQYF,14,-,TRBJ2-5,TRBV28,TRBD2
TGTGCCAGCAGCCAATTCGCGGTAAGGGGGAACACTGAAGCTTTCTTT,CASSQFAVRGNTEAFF,16,-,TRBJ1-1,TRBV16,-
TGTGCCAGCAGCCGGTCCCGGGACAGGAACTACGAGCAGTACTTC,CASSRSRDRNYEQYF,15,-,TRBJ2-7,TRBV7-2,TRBD1
TGTGCCAGCGGGCGGGAGTATGAGCAGTTCTTC,CASGREYEQFF,11,-,TRBJ2-1,TRBV28,TRBD2
TGTGCCAGCAGTTTGGGGACTAGCGGGAACCTGAGGCAGTACTTC,CASSLGTSGNLRQYF,15,-,TRBJ2-7,TRBV27,TRBD2
TGTGCCAGCAGTGAAGGAGGAGATTATGGCTACACCTTC,CASSEGGDYGYTF,13,-,TRBJ1-2,TRBV2,-
TGTGCCAGCAGCGGACCAAGGCTAGCGGGAGCTGGAGGGGCCAACGTCCTGACTTTC,CASSGPRLAGAGGANVLTF,19,-,TRBJ2-6,TRBV9,TRBD2
TGTGCCAGTAGTCCCACTGCCCCCTCGGCCAGGGCAAGGTATGGCTACACCTTC,CASSPTAPSARARYGYTF,18,-,TRBJ1-2,TRBV19,-
TGCAGCGTTCGGAGCTCCTACGAGCAGTACTTC,CSVRSSYEQYF,11,-,TRBJ2-7,TRBV29-1,-
TGCAGCGTTAGAGCAGGGGGCCAAGAGACCCAGTACTTC,CSVRAGGQETQYF,13,-,TRBJ2-5,TRBV29-1,TRBD1
TGTGCCAGTCGACAGTACTTCAACATGAACACTGAAGCTTTCTTT,CASRQYFNMNTEAFF,15,-,TRBJ1-1,TRBV6-5,-
TGTGCCAGCAGCCAAGTTATGGCTAGCGTTGAGCAGTACTTC,CASSQVMASVEQYF,14,-,TRBJ2-7,TRBV14,-
TGTGCCAGCTCCACCCCCTCTAGCGGATCCTACGAGCAGTACTTC,CASSTPSSGSYEQYF,15,-,TRBJ2-7,TRBV7-9,TRBD2
TGCGCCAGCAGCTTGGGACTAGCTGATACCGGGGAGCTGTTTTTT,CASSLGLADTGELFF,15,-,TRBJ2-2,TRBV5-1,TRBD2
TGTGCCAGCAGCTTTCGGGGTTCCTACGAGCAGTACTTC,CASSFRGSYEQYF,13,-,TRBJ2-7,TRBV5-4,-
TGTGCCAGCAGCCAAGATATAAGAGGGAGGGCCGGGGAGCTGTTTTTT,CASSQDIRGRAGELFF,16,-,TRBJ2-2,TRBV4-2,TRBD2
TGTGCCAGCAGGTCAGGGGTTACCTACGAGCAGTACTTC,CASRSGVTYEQYF,13,few,TRBJ2-7,TRBV28,-
TGTGCCTGGAGTGGTAGCGGGGGAGGGTCTCTCTACAATGAGCAGTTCTTC,CAWSGSGGGSLYNEQFF,17,-,TRBJ2-1,TRBV30,TRBD2
TGTGCCAGCAGCTTGGACGGTAGCAATCAGCCCCAGCATTTT,CASSLDGSNQPQHF,14,-,TRBJ1-5,TRBV5-6,-
TGTGCCAGCAGTTTAGAGGGAAGCTCCTACGAGCAGTACTTC,CASSLEGSSYEQYF,14,few,TRBJ2-7,TRBV28,-
TGTGCCAGCAGGCAGCGGCGGAATACAGATACGCAGTATTTT,CASRQRRNTDTQYF,14,-,TRBJ2-3,TRBV3-1/TRBV3-2,-
TGTGCCAGCAGTTCACTCTTTAGCGGGAGTTTGGATACGCAGTATTTT,CASSSLFSGSLDTQYF,16,-,TRBJ2-3,TRBV6-2/TRBV6-3,TRBD2
TGTGCCAGCAGCGTAGATTTGGCGGGCTCTAGCTCCTACAATGAGCAGTTCTTC,CASSVDLAGSSSYNEQFF,18,-,TRBJ2-1,TRBV9,-
TGTGCCAGCAGCTCCGGGACGGGGAGGGGCACAGATACGCAGTATTTT,CASSSGTGRGTDTQYF,16,-,TRBJ2-3,TRBV9,TRBD2
TGTGCCAGCACTTTGGGCATATCCTACGAGCAGTACTTC,CASTLGISYEQYF,13,once,TRBJ2-7,TRBV28,-
TGTGCCAGCAGCCAACGACAGGCCTACGAGCAGTACTTC,CASSQRQAYEQYF,13,-,TRBJ2-7,TRBV3-1/TRBV3-2,-
TGTGCCAGCAGTTACTCGGCGGGAATCGAGCAGTACTTC,CASSYSAGIEQYF,13,-,TRBJ2-7,TRBV6-5,-
TGTGCCAGCAGTCCTCCCGGGACTAGCGTTGATAATGAGCAGTTCTTC,CASSPPGTSVDNEQFF,16,-,TRBJ2-1,TRBV28,TRBD2
TGTGCCAGCAGCTTTATAGGGGATAATCAGCCCCAGCATTTT,CASSFIGDNQPQHF,14,-,TRBJ1-5,TRBV3-1/TRBV3-2,-
TGTGCCAGCAGCTTAGTTCGTCGTGAGAGGGGGAATGTTGGAAACACCATATATTTT,CASSLVRRERGNVGNTIYF,19,-,TRBJ1-3,TRBV11-2,-
TGTGCCAGCAGTACGCCCCCTGGCCCTTCCACTCAGCCCCAGCATTTT,CASSTPPGPSTQPQHF,16,-,TRBJ1-5,TRBV28,-
TGCGCCAGCAGCTTTAAGGGGCTAGCGGGCACAGATACGCAGTATTTT,CASSFKGLAGTDTQYF,16,-,TRBJ2-3,TRBV5-1,TRBD2